The TCR beta chain under discussion was sequenced for a study of regulatory T cells in long-lasting Graves disease. The CDR3 runs to 15 residues. Trimming cost V 5 bases and J 0 bases; bases outside gene matches: 7. Per the germline V gene, CDR1 is MDHEN and CDR2 is SYDVKM. Relying on iRepertoire HTBI primers and Arm-PCR of CDR3 regions, the team built TCR beta libraries. MiXCR was run by TCRdb on the multiplex PCR reads, yielding one entry per CDR3 protein. The table has 520,000 or so distinct CDR3 sequences, 9.5% to 15% seen once. This clonotype was seen at least ten times. Time point in this sample: newly diagnosed GD, antithyroid drugs for less than 3 months. Extracted RNA from PBMCs served as the source of the TCR library. These records were also assigned to another study, of T cells in Graves' hyperthyroidism and ophthalmopathy. This second study notes: The patients, who ranged from 18 to 65 in age, presented with newly diagnosed hyperthyroidism lasting under 2 months.

The sample was peripheral blood mononuclear cells (PBMCs), taken at new diagnosis, from a patient treated with antithyroid drugs. V usage is TRBV28 and J usage is TRBJ2-7, with 7 nucleotides matching TRBD2. This TCR came from a woman aged 25 to 39 with Graves disease. CDR3 DNA: TGTGCCAGCAGTCAAGAGAGCGGGACCTCCTACGAGCAGTACTTC. Translated, it gives CASSQESGTSYEQYF.